This T cell receptor (beta chain) stems from a study of response to subunit inactivated influenza vaccine (dated by TCRdb to between 2018 and 2020). Context from the whole study: To follow how T cells responded to a trivalent subunit inactivated influenza vaccine, the researchers relied on deep quantitative profiling of the T cell receptor repertoire. The study at large found these results: The authors suggested that each seasonal influenza vaccination may recruit only a limited number of new T cells.

CDR1 and CDR2 are read off the germline V gene as LGHNA and YSLEER. Inclusive of the bounding cysteine and phenylalanine, the CDR3 is 15 residues long. The kept DNA is CDR3 alone, 45 bases in frame from the first base. Compared with germline, V lacks 0 bases and J lacks 7 bases; bases without a gene match: 7. The receptor library was made with RT-PCR. These reads were obtained on an Illumina HiSeq 2500. TCRdb's own reprocessing of the public reads used fastp at Q25 and MiXCR and kept productive beta chains. Rows are combined by CDR3 protein, so each entry shows the most common genes and DNA. This sample gives about 520,000 distinct CDR3 sequences in total; roughly 7.6% of them show up just once. Around 13% of the sample goes to the ten largest clones. This clonotype occurred many times. What antigen it recognizes has not been identified. Base qualities are not at hand, and no much larger clone is one base apart.

The sequence is built from TRBV4-3 and TRBJ1-1, with 8 bases aligning to TRBD1. Material: PBMCs from blood, obtained 23 months after vaccination. The sequence was obtained from a man between 50 and 69 years old who received an inactivated influenza vaccine. Donor details come from another sample of the same person, matched by shared clones. This receptor carries the CDR3 CASSQEPTGAGEAFF. The DNA is TGCGCCAGCAGCCAAGAACCGACAGGGGCGGGTGAAGCTTTCTTT.